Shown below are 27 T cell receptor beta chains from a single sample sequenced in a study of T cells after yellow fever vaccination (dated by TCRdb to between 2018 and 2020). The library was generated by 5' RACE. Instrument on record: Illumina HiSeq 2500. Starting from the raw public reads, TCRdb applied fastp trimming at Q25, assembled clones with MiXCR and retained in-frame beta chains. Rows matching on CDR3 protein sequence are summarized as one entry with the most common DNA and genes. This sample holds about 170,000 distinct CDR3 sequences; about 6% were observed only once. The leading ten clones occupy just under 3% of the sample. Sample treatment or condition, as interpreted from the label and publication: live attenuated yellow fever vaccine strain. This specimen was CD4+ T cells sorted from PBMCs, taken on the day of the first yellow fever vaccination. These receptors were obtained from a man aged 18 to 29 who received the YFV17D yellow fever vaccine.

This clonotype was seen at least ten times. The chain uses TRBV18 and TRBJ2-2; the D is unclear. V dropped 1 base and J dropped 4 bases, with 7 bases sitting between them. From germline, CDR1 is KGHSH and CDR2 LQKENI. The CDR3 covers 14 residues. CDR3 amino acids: CASSPLSSTGELFF. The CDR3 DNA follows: TGTGCCAGCTCACCACTTTCGAGCACCGGGGAGCTGTTTTTT. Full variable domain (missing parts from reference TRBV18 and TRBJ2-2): NAGVMQNPRHLVRRRGQEARLRCSPMKGHSHVYWYRQLPEEGLKFMVYLQKENIIDESGMPKERFSAEFPKEGPSILRIQQVVRGDSAAYFCASSPLSSTGELFFGEGSRLTVL.

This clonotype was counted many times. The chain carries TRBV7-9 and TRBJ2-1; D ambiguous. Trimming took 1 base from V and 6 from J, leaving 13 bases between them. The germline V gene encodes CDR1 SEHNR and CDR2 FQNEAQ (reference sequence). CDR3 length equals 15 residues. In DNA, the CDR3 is TGTGCCAGCAGCTTAGAGTTGGCCTTCTCCAATGAGCAGTTCTTC. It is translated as CASSLELAFSNEQFF. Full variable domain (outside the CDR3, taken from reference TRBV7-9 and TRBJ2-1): DTGVSQNPRHKITKRGQNVTFRCDPISEHNRLYWYRQTLGQGPEFLTYFQNEAQLEKSRLLSDRFSAERPKGSFSTLEIQRTEQGDSAMYLCASSLELAFSNEQFFGPGTRLTVL.

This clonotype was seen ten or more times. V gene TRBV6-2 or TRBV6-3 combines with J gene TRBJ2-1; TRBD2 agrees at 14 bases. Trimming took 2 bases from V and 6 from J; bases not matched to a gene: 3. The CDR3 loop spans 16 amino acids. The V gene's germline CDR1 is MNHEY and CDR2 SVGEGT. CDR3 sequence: CASSYRTSGGSNEQFF. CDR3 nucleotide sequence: TGTGCCAGCAGTTACCGGACTAGCGGGGGGTCCAATGAGCAGTTCTTC.

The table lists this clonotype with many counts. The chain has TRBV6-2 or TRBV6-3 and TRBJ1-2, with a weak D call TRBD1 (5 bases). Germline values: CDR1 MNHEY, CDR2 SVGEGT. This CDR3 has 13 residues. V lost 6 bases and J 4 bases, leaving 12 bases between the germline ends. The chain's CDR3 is CASSLTGTYGYTF. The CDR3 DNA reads TGTGCCAGCAGCCTAACCGGGACCTATGGCTACACCTTC.

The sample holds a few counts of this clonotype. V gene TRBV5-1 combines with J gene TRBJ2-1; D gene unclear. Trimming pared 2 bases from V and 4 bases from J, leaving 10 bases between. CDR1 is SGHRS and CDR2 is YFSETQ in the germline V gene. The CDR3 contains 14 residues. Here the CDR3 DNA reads TGCGCCAGCAGCTTAAGGGCAGATTACAATGAGCAGTTCTTC. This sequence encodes CASSLRADYNEQFF.

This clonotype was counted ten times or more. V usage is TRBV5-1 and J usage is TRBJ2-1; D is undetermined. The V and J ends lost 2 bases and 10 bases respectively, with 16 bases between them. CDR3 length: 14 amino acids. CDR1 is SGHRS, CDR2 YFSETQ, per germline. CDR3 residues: CASSLLGTTWEQFF. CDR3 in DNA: TGCGCCAGCAGCTTACTGGGAACCACCTGGGAGCAGTTCTTC.

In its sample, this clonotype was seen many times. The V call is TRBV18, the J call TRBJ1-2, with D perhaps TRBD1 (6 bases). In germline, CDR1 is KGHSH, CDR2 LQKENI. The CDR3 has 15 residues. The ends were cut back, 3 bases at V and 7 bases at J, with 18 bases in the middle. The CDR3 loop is CASSPPSGGLTGYTF. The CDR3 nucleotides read TGTGCCAGCTCACCCCCATCGGGGGGCTTAACTGGCTACACCTTC.

CDR3 amino acids: CASSYRRDTEAFF. The CDR3 DNA follows: TGTGCCAGCAGTTACAGACGGGACACTGAAGCTTTCTTT. The J gene is TRBJ1-1, the V gene TRBV6-5; D uncertain. V dropped 2 bases and J dropped 3 bases, with 7 bases sitting between them. Per germline, CDR1 MNHEY and CDR2 SVGAGI. The length of the CDR3 is 13 residues.

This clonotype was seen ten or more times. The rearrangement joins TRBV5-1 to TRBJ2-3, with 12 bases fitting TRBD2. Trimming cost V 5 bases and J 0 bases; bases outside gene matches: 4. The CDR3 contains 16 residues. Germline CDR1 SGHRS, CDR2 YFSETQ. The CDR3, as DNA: TGCGCCAGCAGGATCGGGACTAGCGGGAGCACAGATACGCAGTATTTT. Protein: CASRIGTSGSTDTQYF.

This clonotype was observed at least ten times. Written as DNA, the CDR3 is TGTGCCAGCAGCCGCCAGAGGGGGGCGGGCTATGGCTACACCTTC. It specifies CASSRQRGAGYGYTF. The chain has TRBV12-3 or TRBV12-4 and TRBJ1-2, with a tentative D call TRBD1 (6 bases). With 6 bases removed from V and 4 bases from J, the gap between germline ends came to 18 bases. The CDR3 is 15 residues long.

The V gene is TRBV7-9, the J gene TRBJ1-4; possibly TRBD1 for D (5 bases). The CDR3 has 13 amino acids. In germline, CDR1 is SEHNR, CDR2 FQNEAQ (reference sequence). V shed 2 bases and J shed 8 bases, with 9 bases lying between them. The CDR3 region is CASSLSGGEKLFF. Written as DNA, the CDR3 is TGTGCCAGCAGCTTAAGCGGGGGAGAAAAACTGTTTTTT.

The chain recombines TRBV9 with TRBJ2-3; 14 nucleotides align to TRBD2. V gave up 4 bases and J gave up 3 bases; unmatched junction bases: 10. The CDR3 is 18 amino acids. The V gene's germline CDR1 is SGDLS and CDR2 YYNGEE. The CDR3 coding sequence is TGTGCCAGCAGCCCCCGACTAGCGGGGGGGCGGCCAACAGATACGCAGTATTTT. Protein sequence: CASSPRLAGGRPTDTQYF.

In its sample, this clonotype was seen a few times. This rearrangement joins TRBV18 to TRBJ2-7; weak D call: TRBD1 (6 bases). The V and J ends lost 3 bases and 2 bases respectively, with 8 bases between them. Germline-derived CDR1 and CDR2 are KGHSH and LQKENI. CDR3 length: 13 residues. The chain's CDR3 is CASSPKGAYEQYV. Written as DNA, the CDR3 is TGTGCCAGCTCACCCAAGGGGGCCTACGAGCAGTACGTC.

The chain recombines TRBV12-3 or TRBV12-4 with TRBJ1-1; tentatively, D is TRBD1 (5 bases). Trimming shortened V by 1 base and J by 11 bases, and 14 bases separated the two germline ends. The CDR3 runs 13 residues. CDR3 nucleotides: TGTGCCAGCAGTTTAGGGGGCGGACGGCGGGCTTTCTTT. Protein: CASSLGGGRRAFF.

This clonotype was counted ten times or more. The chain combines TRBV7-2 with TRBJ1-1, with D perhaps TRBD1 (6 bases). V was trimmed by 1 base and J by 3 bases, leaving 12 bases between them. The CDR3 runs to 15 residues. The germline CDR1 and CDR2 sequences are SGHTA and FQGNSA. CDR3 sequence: CASSLDGGRDTEAFF. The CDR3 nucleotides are TGTGCCAGCAGCTTAGATGGGGGGCGCGACACTGAAGCTTTCTTT.

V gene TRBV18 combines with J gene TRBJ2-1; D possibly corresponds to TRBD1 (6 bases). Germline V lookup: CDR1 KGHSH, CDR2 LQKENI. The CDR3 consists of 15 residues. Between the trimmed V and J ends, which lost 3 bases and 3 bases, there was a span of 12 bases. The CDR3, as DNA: TGTGCCAGCTCACCGGGGACACTCGACTACAATGAGCAGTTCTTC. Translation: CASSPGTLDYNEQFF.

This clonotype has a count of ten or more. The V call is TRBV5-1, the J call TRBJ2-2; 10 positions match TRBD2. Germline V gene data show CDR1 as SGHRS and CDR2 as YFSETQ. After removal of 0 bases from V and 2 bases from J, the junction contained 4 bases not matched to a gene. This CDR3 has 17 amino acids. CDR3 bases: TGCGCCAGCAGCTTGGAGCTAGCGGGGGCCAACACCGGGGAGCTGTTTTTT. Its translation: CASSLELAGANTGELFF.

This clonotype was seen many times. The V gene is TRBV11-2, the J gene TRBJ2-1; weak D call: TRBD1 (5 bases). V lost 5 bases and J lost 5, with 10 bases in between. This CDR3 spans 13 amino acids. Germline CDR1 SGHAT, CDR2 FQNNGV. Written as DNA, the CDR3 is TGTGCCAGCAGCCCCGACAGACACAATGAGCAGTTCTTC. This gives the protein CASSPDRHNEQFF. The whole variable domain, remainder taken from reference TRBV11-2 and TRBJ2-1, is EAGVAQSPRYKIIEKRQSVAFWCNPISGHATLYWYQQILGQGPKLLIQFQNNGVVDDSQLPKDRFSAERLKGVDSTLKIQPAKLEDSAVYLCASSPDRHNEQFFGPGTRLTVL.

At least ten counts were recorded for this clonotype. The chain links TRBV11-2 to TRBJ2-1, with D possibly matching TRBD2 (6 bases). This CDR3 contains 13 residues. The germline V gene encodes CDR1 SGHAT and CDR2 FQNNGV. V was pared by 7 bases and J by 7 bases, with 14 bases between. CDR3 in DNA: TGTGCCAGCACTGCCTGGGGGGTGAATGAGCAGTTCTTC. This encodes CASTAWGVNEQFF.

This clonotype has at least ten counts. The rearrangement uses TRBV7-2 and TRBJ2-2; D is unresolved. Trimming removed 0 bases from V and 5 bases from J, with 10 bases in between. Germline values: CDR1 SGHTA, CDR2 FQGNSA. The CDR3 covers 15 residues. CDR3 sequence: CASSLATALTGELFF. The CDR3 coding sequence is TGTGCCAGCAGCTTAGCCACAGCATTGACCGGGGAGCTGTTTTTT.

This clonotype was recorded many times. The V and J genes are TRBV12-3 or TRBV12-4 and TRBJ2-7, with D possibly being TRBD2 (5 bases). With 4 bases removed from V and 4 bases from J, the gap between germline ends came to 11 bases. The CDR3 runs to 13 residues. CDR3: CASSWRRRYEQYF. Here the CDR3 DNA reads TGTGCCAGCAGTTGGAGAAGGAGGTACGAGCAGTACTTC.

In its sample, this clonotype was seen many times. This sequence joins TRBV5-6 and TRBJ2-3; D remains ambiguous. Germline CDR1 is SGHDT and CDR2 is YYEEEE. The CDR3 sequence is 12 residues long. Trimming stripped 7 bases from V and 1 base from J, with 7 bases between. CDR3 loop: CASGVGTDTQYF. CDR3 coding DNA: TGTGCCAGCGGGGTGGGCACAGATACGCAGTATTTT.

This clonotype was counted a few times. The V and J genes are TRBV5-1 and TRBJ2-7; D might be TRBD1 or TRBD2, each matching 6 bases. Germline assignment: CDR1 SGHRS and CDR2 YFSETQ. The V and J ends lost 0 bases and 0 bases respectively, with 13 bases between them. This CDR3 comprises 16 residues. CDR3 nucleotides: TGCGCCAGCAGCTTGGCCGGGGGCTTCGGCTCCTACGAGCAGTACTTC. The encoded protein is CASSLAGGFGSYEQYF.

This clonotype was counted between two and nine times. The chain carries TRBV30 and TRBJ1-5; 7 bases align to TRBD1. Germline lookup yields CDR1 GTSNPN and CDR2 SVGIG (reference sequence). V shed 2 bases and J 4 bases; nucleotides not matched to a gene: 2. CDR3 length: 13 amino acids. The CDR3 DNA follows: TGTGCCTGGAGTACGACAGGGAATCAGCCCCAGCATTTT. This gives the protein CAWSTTGNQPQHF. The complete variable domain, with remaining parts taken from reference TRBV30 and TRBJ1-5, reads SQTIHQWPATLVQPVGSPLSLECTVEGTSNPNLYWYRQAAGRGLQLLFYSVGIGQISSEVPQNLSASRPQDRQFILSSKKLLLSDSGFYLCAWSTTGNQPQHFGDGTRLSIL.

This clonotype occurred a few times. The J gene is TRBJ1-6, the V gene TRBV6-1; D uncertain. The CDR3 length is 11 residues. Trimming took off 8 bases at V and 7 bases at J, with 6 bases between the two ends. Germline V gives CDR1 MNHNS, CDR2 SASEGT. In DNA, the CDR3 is TGTGCCAGCGACACGAATTCACCCCTCCACTTT. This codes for CASDTNSPLHF.

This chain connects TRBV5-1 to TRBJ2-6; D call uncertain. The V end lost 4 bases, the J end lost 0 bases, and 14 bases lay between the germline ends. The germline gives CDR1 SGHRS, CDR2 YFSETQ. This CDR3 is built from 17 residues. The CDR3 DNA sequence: TGCGCCAGCAGCCCTAACGGGCCGAGCTCTGGGGCCAACGTCCTGACTTTC. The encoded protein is CASSPNGPSSGANVLTF.

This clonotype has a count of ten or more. Here the CDR3 reads CASPAACRVYGYTF. The CDR3 bases are TGTGCCAGCCCGGCCGCTTGCAGGGTATATGGCTACACCTTC. This chain joins TRBV24-1 and TRBJ1-2; D might be TRBD1 (5 bases). This CDR3 spans 14 amino acids. Trimming left V 11 bases short and J 5 bases short, with 20 bases between. Germline assignment: CDR1 KGHDR and CDR2 SFDVKD.